This TCR beta chain was captured in a study of blood T cells in healthy people across ages. Study details: Per two T cells, about one barcoded beta molecule was captured through template switching. Study results and limitations: Nothing was known about donor CMV status, and this possibly confounded expanded clonotype changes.

A second PCR of about 7 to 12 cycles used a sample-barcoded 5' primer and a J-beta primer mix. TCRdb re-called the 5' RACE reads with MiXCR, one entry per CDR3 protein. The sample carries approximately 1.5 million distinct CDR3 sequences, 35% to 45% recorded once. Donation came from healthy Caucasian individuals in Russia who were aged roughly 6 to 95. The CDR3 length is 13 residues. CDR1 is GTSNPN and CDR2 is SVGIG in the germline V gene (reference sequence). The germline V and J ends were trimmed by 3 bases and 4 bases, with 10 bases remaining between them. In its sample, this clonotype was seen once. Its antigen is as yet unknown.

The source is a woman under 30 in good health. The sample was blood. The chain uses TRBV30 and TRBJ2-1, with a tentative D call TRBD1 (5 bases). The CDR3 region is CAWSQGPYNEQFF. In DNA, the CDR3 is TGTGCCTGGAGCCAGGGTCCGTACAATGAGCAGTTCTTC.